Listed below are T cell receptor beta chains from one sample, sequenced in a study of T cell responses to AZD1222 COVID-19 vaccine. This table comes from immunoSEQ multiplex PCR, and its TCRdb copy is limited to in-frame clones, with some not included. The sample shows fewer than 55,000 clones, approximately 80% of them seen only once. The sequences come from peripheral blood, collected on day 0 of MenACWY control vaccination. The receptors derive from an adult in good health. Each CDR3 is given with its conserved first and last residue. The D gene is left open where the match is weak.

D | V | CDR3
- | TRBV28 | CASSPILSNQPQHF
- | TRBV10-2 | CASSGGVGTEAFF
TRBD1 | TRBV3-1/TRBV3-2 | CASSRTGGQPQHF
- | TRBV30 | CAWRVRKSPLHF
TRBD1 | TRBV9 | CASSVGPTGQDSPLHF
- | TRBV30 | CAWSPGANEQFF
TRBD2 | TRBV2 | CASLYRSGSMETQYF
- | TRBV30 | CAWRSGGYTF
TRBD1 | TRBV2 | CASHVGQTNNEQFF
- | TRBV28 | CASSSLLGGPSSYEQYF
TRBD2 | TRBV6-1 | CASSEKAGGPWGTDTQYF
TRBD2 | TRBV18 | CASSRTSGSSPEQYF
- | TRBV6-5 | CASSPVRDHEQYF
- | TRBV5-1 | CASSLGTASNQPQHF
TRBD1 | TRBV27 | CASSAQTGPYEQYF
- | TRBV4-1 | CASSQVLADYGYTF
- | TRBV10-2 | CALSRGTEAFF
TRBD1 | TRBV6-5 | CASSYETGGRTEAFF
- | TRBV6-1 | CASSESGTNEKLFF
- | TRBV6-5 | CASRAPGTPNTEAFF
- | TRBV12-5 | CASEAGAILNTEAFF
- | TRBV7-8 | CASSLVSQGWSPLHF
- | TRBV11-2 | CASSLGDSQETQYF
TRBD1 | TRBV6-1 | CASSAWGQIKVLNTEAFF
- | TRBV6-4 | CASSLSAQGSTEAFF
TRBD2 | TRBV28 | CASSSSGGGTYEQYF
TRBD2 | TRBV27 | CASTFRLAGNTGELFF
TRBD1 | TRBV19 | CASSDRGTANYGYTF
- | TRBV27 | CASSAGELVIFDRGEQFF
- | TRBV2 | CASQAYNEQFF
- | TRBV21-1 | CASSKGPPRPGLF
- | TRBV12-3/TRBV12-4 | CASGLGWNSPLHF